This T cell receptor beta chain was profiled in a study of graft-versus-host responses after intestinal transplantation. Overall study findings and caveats: Across patients carrying graft-donor T cell macrochimerism, allografts held high graft-versus-host to host-versus-graft clonal ratios. Early HvG declines after transplant were associated with peak circulating GvH clone levels.

Once graft tissue had been processed, intraepithelial and lamina propria lymphocytes were released. V was trimmed by 7 bases and J by 11 bases, leaving 18 bases between them. Per the germline V gene, CDR1 is LNHDA and CDR2 is SQIVND (reference sequence). The CDR3 is made up of 13 amino acids. Produced via immunoSEQ multiplex PCR; TCRdb's table is partial and in-frame only. The table lists roughly 1,700 clones, about 83% of them singletons. As for this clone: Antigen: not known.

V and J are TRBV19 and TRBJ1-5, with D maybe TRBD1 (6 bases). Sequencing used ileum tissue, obtained 12 days after intestinal transplant. The receptor was derived from a human patient who received an intestinal transplant, so some T cells may come from the graft donor. The DNA of the CDR3 is TGTGCCAGTACTCAGAGGGGGTTTTGGGCCCAGCATTTT. It encodes CASTQRGFWAQHF.